This TCR beta chain was obtained from a study of T-cell memory formation after mild COVID-19. cDNA libraries for TCR alpha and TCR beta, carrying sample barcodes and UMIs, came from 5'RACE with constant-segment primers. MiXCR, run by TCRdb on the 5' RACE reads, gives a single entry per CDR3 protein. This sample yields 550,000 to 650,000 distinct CDR3 sequences, of which 15% to 20% are seen a single time; less than 10% belongs to the top ten. This clonotype was counted only a few times. The antigen remains unidentified. V shed 1 base and J shed 0 bases, with 8 bases lying between them. The germline V gene has CDR1 SGHRS and CDR2 YFSETQ. This CDR3 has 15 amino acids. Overall study findings and caveats: Clones which contracted sat mainly in CM and EM if CD4+, and in EMRA if CD8+. Cross-reactive memory seemingly joined, as some responding clones were found in pre-infection memory. There was no confirmation that second-wave clones peaking on day 37 were SARS-CoV-2 specific.

The specimen sequenced was PBMCs or a T cell subset sorted from them (not recorded which). The chain combines TRBV5-1 with TRBJ2-1; D is undetermined. The TCR was taken from an adult woman who had mild COVID-19 (a few samples of this study predate the infection). Cell type and time point are not known. DNA for the CDR3: TGCGCCAGCAGCTTGCTTATAAGCTCCTACAATGAGCAGTTCTTC. Encoded protein: CASSLLISSYNEQFF. Variable domain in full (rest from reference TRBV5-1 and TRBJ2-1): KAGVTQTPRYLIKTRGQQVTLSCSPISGHRSVSWYQQTPGQGLQFLFEYFSETQRNKGNFPGRFSGRQFSNSRSEMNVSTLELGDSALYLCASSLLISSYNEQFFGPGTRLTVL.